The next 29 T cell receptor beta chains were all read from a single sample in a study of cytomegalovirus exposure and HLA in healthy donors. The PCR used 60 Vbeta and 13 Jbeta primers. TCRdb's table, derived via immunoSEQ multiplex PCR, lists solely in-frame clones and lacks some. The sample yields 180,000 or so clones, roughly 79% seen once. The sample comprised PBMCs. The receptors stem from a man aged 45-65 years in good health and CMV-seropositive.

The chain uses TRBV5-6 and TRBJ1-2; D may be TRBD1 (6 bases). From germline, CDR1 is SGHDT and CDR2 YYEEEE. With 4 bases removed from V and 0 bases from J, the gap between germline ends came to 7 bases. This CDR3 region has 13 residues. CDR3 sequence reads: CASSEGANYGYTF. CDR3 in DNA: TGTGCCAGCAGCGAGGGGGCTAACTATGGCTACACCTTC.

This clone showed up just a few times. The same CDR3 also results from other DNA sequences found in this sample. The chain employs TRBV5-1 and TRBJ1-1, with 8 bases matching TRBD1. The CDR3 has 13 residues. Per the germline V gene, CDR1 is SGHRS and CDR2 is YFSETQ. J gave up 4 bases and V 2 bases, and 1 base lay outside the gene matches. DNA of the CDR3: TGCGCCAGCAGCTTCACAGGGGGCACTGAAGCTTTCTTT. Amino acids: CASSFTGGTEAFF.

This chain links TRBV12-5 with TRBJ1-2, with 11 bases identical to TRBD1. The CDR3 loop spans 13 amino acids. J lost 7 bases, V lost 6 bases, and 4 bases had no gene match. Germline V lookup: CDR1 LGHNT, CDR2 FRNRAP. CDR3 coding DNA: TGTGCTAGTGGAAAGGGACAGGGGGGTGGCTACACCTTC. Protein sequence: CASGKGQGGGYTF.

The chain uses TRBV7-3 and TRBJ2-3; 8 positions agree with TRBD2. CDR3 length: 15 residues. Losses at the gene ends were 5 bases for V and 1 base for J; bases not matched to a gene: 5. Germline CDR1 reads SGHTA; CDR2 reads FQGTGA. DNA for the CDR3: TGTGCCAGCAGCCCCTCGGGGGGGCGCACAGATACGCAGTATTTT. Protein: CASSPSGGRTDTQYF.

The chain joins TRBV6-1 to TRBJ1-3; D unresolved. The CDR3 has 16 amino acids. Germline CDR1 is MNHNS and CDR2 is SASEGT. V lost 3 bases and J lost 0, with 12 bases in between. The CDR3 sequence: CASSDGPPSSGNTIYF. The DNA of the CDR3 is TGTGCCAGCAGTGACGGCCCCCCTAGCTCTGGAAACACCATATATTTT.

This clone was picked up a small number of times. The chain uses TRBV7-3 and TRBJ1-1; 8 bases map to TRBD1. This CDR3 has 18 amino acids. Germline loops: CDR1 SGHTA, CDR2 FQGTGA. The ends lost 4 bases at V and 1 base at J; junction bases unmatched: 14. The CDR3 here is CASSYYDLNRGENTEAFF. CDR3 in DNA: TGTGCCAGCAGCTACTACGACCTCAACAGGGGGGAGAACACTGAAGCTTTCTTT.

The gene calls are TRBV7-9 and TRBJ2-1; 8 nucleotides agree with TRBD1. V trimming: 5 bases; J trimming: 4 bases; junction bases outside the gene matches: 7. The CDR3 runs 15 residues. In germline, CDR1 is SEHNR, CDR2 FQNEAQ (reference sequence). The CDR3 spells CASSQGQGPYNEQFF. Here the CDR3 DNA reads TGTGCCAGCAGCCAAGGACAGGGACCATACAATGAGCAGTTCTTC.

This chain connects TRBV19 to TRBJ2-2; 8 bases fit TRBD1. The V gene's germline CDR1 is LNHDA and CDR2 SQIVND (reference sequence). J gave up 7 bases and V 5 bases, and 6 bases lay outside the gene matches. The CDR3 has 14 amino acids. Here the CDR3 DNA reads TGTGCCAGTAGTGTCGACAGGGGAAGCGGGGAGCTGTTTTTT. Translation gives CASSVDRGSGELFF.

The chain has TRBV5-1 and TRBJ2-3; no firm D call. Trimming took off 4 bases at V and 4 bases at J, with 4 bases between the two ends. Germline values: CDR1 SGHRS, CDR2 YFSETQ. This CDR3 is 11 amino acids long. CDR3 bases: TGCGCCAGCAGCGTATCAGATACGCAGTATTTT. This sequence encodes CASSVSDTQYF.

The chain combines TRBV18 with TRBJ1-4, with D perhaps matching TRBD1 (5 bases). The CDR3 extends over 17 amino acids. Trimming removed 2 bases from V and 7 bases from J, with 20 bases in between. Germline values: CDR1 KGHSH, CDR2 LQKENI. This CDR3 reads CASSPSVAGLGGEKLFF. The CDR3 region has the DNA TGTGCCAGCTCACCAAGTGTAGCAGGGCTCGGGGGTGAAAAACTGTTTTTT. Filled out from reference TRBV18 and TRBJ1-4, the complete variable domain reads NAGVMQNPRHLVRRRGQEARLRCSPMKGHSHVYWYRQLPEEGLKFMVYLQKENIIDESGMPKERFSAEFPKEGPSILRIQQVVRGDSAAYFCASSPSVAGLGGEKLFFGSGTQLSVL.

The chain is built from TRBV7-9 and TRBJ2-1, with D perhaps matching TRBD2 (6 bases). The germline V gene encodes CDR1 SEHNR and CDR2 FQNEAQ (reference sequence). Trimming took off 1 base at V and 7 bases at J, with 17 bases between the two ends. CDR3 length: 16 amino acids. This CDR3 is CASSLEPGAGRNEQFF. In DNA, the CDR3 is TGTGCCAGCAGCTTAGAACCCGGCGCAGGGAGGAATGAGCAGTTCTTC.

The table lists this clone with a few counts. The rearrangement links TRBV4-3 to TRBJ2-1, with a possible D match to TRBD2 (6 bases). The CDR3 is made up of 18 amino acids. Germline assignment: CDR1 LGHNA and CDR2 YSLEER. Trimming cost V 1 base and J 0 bases, with 16 bases left between them. CDR3 DNA: TGCGCCAGCAGCCAAGCGCCAGGCGGGGTCCTCTCCTACAATGAGCAGTTCTTC. Its translation: CASSQAPGGVLSYNEQFF.

The chain has TRBV18 and TRBJ1-2, with 7 nucleotides matching TRBD1. V lost 1 base and J lost 0; bases outside the gene matches: 2. Germline loops: CDR1 KGHSH, CDR2 LQKENI. CDR3 length: 15 residues. The CDR3 loop is CASSPRGQSNYGYTF. In nucleotides, the CDR3 is TGTGCCAGCTCACCACGGGGACAGTCTAACTATGGCTACACCTTC.

The J gene is TRBJ1-1, the V gene TRBV7-8; tentatively, D is TRBD1 (5 bases). V was shortened by 7 bases and J by 9 bases, with 27 bases between the two germline ends. The CDR3 covers 16 residues. The germline gives CDR1 SGHVS, CDR2 FQNEAQ. Here the CDR3 reads CASIKTGEGQEGQAFF. The CDR3 DNA follows: TGTGCCAGCATCAAAACGGGGGAAGGGCAAGAGGGTCAAGCTTTCTTT.

V gene TRBV11-3 combines with J gene TRBJ2-3; 8 nucleotides agree with TRBD1. Germline CDR1 SGHNT, CDR2 YENEEA. After removal of 3 bases from V and 5 bases from J, the junction contained 4 bases not matched to a gene. The CDR3 is made up of 14 amino acids. The CDR3: CASSLDRVQDTQYF. The CDR3, as DNA: TGTGCCAGCAGCTTGGACAGGGTACAAGATACGCAGTATTTT.

This clone appeared once. This chain connects TRBV28 to TRBJ2-5; 7 bases line up with TRBD1. Looked up from germline, CDR1 is MDHEN and CDR2 is SYDVKM. The CDR3 contains 14 residues. The ends lost 5 bases at V and 2 bases at J; junction bases unmatched: 5. The CDR3 sequence: CASSPGQQQETQYF. The CDR3 region has the DNA TGTGCCAGCAGTCCGGGACAGCAACAAGAGACCCAGTACTTC.

For this clone: A read error may account for a junction end that differs from germline. Other DNA sequences within the sample encode an identical CDR3. CDR3 bases: TGTGCCAGCAGGTACACAGGGGGAAGTCAGCCTCAGCATTTT. Translated: CASRYTGGSQPQHF. J is TRBJ1-5 and V is TRBV27; 8 positions match TRBD1. From germline, CDR1 is MNHEY and CDR2 SMNVEV (reference sequence). CDR3 length: 14 residues.

This clone was detected only a few times. This sequence joins TRBV10-2 and TRBJ2-1; 9 bases align to TRBD1. J was trimmed by 5 bases and V by 1 base; bases with no gene match: 9. This CDR3 is 17 amino acids long. Germline V gene sequence: CDR1 WSHSY, CDR2 SAAADI. DNA for the CDR3: TGCGCCAGCAGTGAGTGGGGACAGGGAGTAGTCCACAATGAGCAGTTCTTC. Residues: CASSEWGQGVVHNEQFF.

Notes on this clone: This sample includes further DNA sequences coding for the same CDR3. V usage is TRBV5-6 and J usage is TRBJ1-2; 9 bases fit TRBD1. Germline-derived CDR1 and CDR2 are SGHDT and YYEEEE. Germline trimming cut 0 bases from V and 4 bases from J; bases unmatched to any gene: 4. This CDR3 has 15 residues. CDR3 sequence (DNA): TGTGCCAGCAGCTTGGGGACAGGGGATACCTATGGCTACACCTTC. Its translation is CASSLGTGDTYGYTF.

J is TRBJ1-2 and V is TRBV28, with TRBD1 matching 7 bases. The CDR3 totals 13 residues. V lost 9 bases, J lost 5 bases, and 9 bases stayed unmatched. Germline V gene data show CDR1 as MDHEN and CDR2 as SYDVKM. CDR3 coding DNA: TGTGCCAGTGGGAGGCAGGGGGTATATGGCTACACCTTC. It translates to CASGRQGVYGYTF.

V is TRBV6-1 and J is TRBJ2-5; 10 positions match TRBD2. The CDR3 extends over 16 amino acids. The V gene end was trimmed by 4 bases and the J gene end by 1 base; junction bases not matched to a gene: 6. CDR1 is MNHNS, CDR2 SASEGT, per germline. CDR3 residues: CASSVVGLAIQETQYF. The CDR3 bases are TGTGCCAGCAGTGTTGTGGGACTAGCGATCCAAGAGACCCAGTACTTC.

CDR3 sequence (DNA): TGTGCCAGTGGCCCCTGGGAGGGGGAACGGTGCGAGCAGTACTTC. It translates to CASGPWEGERCEQYF. This rearrangement joins TRBV19 to TRBJ2-7, with D perhaps TRBD2 (7 bases). V shed 8 bases and J shed 6 bases, with 23 bases lying between them. The germline gives CDR1 LNHDA, CDR2 SQIVND (reference sequence). The CDR3 is 15 residues long. Full variable domain (outside the CDR3, taken from reference TRBV19 and TRBJ2-7): DGGITQSPKYLFRKEGQNVTLSCEQNLNHDAMYWYRQDPGQGLRLIYYSQIVNDFQKGDIAEGYSVSREKKESFPLTVTSAQKNPTAFYLCASGPWEGERCEQYFGPGTRLTVT.

This chain uses TRBV2 with TRBJ1-2; D unclear. CDR1 is SNHLY, CDR2 FYNNEI, per germline. The V end lost 0 bases, the J end lost 1 base, and 6 bases lay between the germline ends. This CDR3 region has 14 residues. The CDR3 spells CASSEAWSNYGYTF. The DNA for the CDR3 is TGTGCCAGCAGTGAAGCATGGAGTAACTATGGCTACACCTTC.

This chain joins TRBV5-8 and TRBJ2-3; 9 nucleotides match TRBD1. This CDR3 has 16 residues. Germline trimming cut 0 bases from V and 11 bases from J; bases unmatched to any gene: 13. Germline V gene data show CDR1 as SGHTS and CDR2 as YDEGEE. The CDR3, as DNA: TGTGCCAGCAGCTTGGCCTTGGGGACAGGGCTAACGCGGCAGTATTTT. Its translation: CASSLALGTGLTRQYF.

The chain recombines TRBV14 with TRBJ2-3; tentatively, D is TRBD1 (6 bases). Germline values: CDR1 SGHDN, CDR2 FVKESK. The CDR3 consists of 15 residues. Trimming removed 5 bases from V and 1 base from J, with 13 bases in between. This CDR3 is CASSGRTVRTDTQYF. The DNA of the CDR3 is TGTGCCAGCAGCGGTCGGACAGTCCGCACAGATACGCAGTATTTT.

V and J are TRBV15 and TRBJ1-1; D possibly corresponds to TRBD1 (5 bases). Trimming cost V 0 bases and J 5 bases, with 10 bases left between them. This CDR3 is 14 amino acids long. Germline CDR1 and CDR2: LNHNV and YYDKDF (reference sequence). The CDR3 DNA follows: TGTGCCACCAGCAGAGACGGGGCGGGGACTGAAGCTTTCTTT. Amino acids: CATSRDGAGTEAFF.

The chain uses TRBV28 and TRBJ1-2; TRBD1 aligns across 7 bases. V lost 6 bases and J lost 2; bases outside the gene matches: 15. Germline values: CDR1 MDHEN, CDR2 SYDVKM. This CDR3 contains 17 residues. The CDR3 loop is CASRKYRGRIGNYGYTF. The DNA of the CDR3 is TGTGCCAGCAGGAAATACAGGGGACGGATAGGCAACTATGGCTACACCTTC.

CDR3 nucleotide sequence: TGTGCCAGTCTGACAGAACTGACCGGGGAGCTGTTTTTT. Its translation is CASLTELTGELFF. The chain joins TRBV25-1 to TRBJ2-2, with D tentatively TRBD1 (5 bases). V lost 9 bases, J lost 5 bases, and 13 bases lay in between. From germline, CDR1 is MGHDK and CDR2 SYGVNS. This CDR3 spans 13 amino acids.

The J gene is TRBJ2-5, the V gene TRBV15; TRBD2 matches 8 bases. CDR1 LNHNV and CDR2 YYDKDF come from the germline V gene (reference sequence). This CDR3 spans 15 amino acids. Trimming took 3 bases from V and 6 from J; bases not matched to a gene: 9. This CDR3 reads CATSSPGTRGKTQYF. The CDR3 nucleotides read TGTGCCACCAGCAGCCCCGGGACTAGGGGCAAGACCCAGTACTTC. The entire variable domain, with the rest obtained from reference TRBV15 and TRBJ2-5, is as follows: DAMVIQNPRYQVTQFGKPVTLSCSQTLNHNVMYWYQQKSSQAPKLLFHYYDKDFNNEADTPDNFQSRRPNTSFCFLDIRSPGLGDTAMYLCATSSPGTRGKTQYFGPGTRLLVL.